This T cell receptor (beta chain) emerged from a study of identical twins. The V gene's germline CDR1 is SGDLS and CDR2 YYNGEE. V shed 2 bases and J shed 4 bases, with 7 bases lying between them. The length of the CDR3 is 13 residues. TCRdb reprocessed the 5' RACE reads with MiXCR, giving one entry per CDR3 protein. The sample contains a few hundred thousand distinct CDR3 sequences, around an eighth of which appear only once. These data also featured in a second study, about yellow fever vaccine responses in identical twins.

This chain joins TRBV9 and TRBJ1-3; D possibly corresponds to TRBD1 (6 bases). The source material was CD4+ T cells sorted from blood. The origin of this receptor is a woman between 18 and 29 years old in good health. CDR3 loop: CASSVGQGNTIYF. CDR3 in DNA: TGTGCCAGCAGCGTGGGACAAGGAAACACCATATATTTT.